These 4 T cell receptor beta chains were all obtained from the same sample, sequenced in a study of shared clonotypes between healthy human individuals. TCRdb's table, derived via immunoSEQ multiplex PCR, lists solely in-frame clones and lacks some. The sample holds more than 2 million clones, approximately 96% seen once. The sample was naive CD4+ T cells sorted from blood. The sample's subset: CD45RA+ positively selected. The source is a man aged 18 to 30 in good health.

V gene TRBV5-1 combines with J gene TRBJ2-2; the D gene is possibly TRBD1 (5 bases). The CDR3 is 16 residues long. The germline gives CDR1 SGHRS, CDR2 YFSETQ. The V end was cut by 3 bases, the J end by 4 bases, with 16 bases between. DNA of the CDR3: TGCGCCAGCAGCTCCCTGAATCTGGGGCCCACCGGGGAGCTGTTTTTT. It specifies CASSSLNLGPTGELFF. Filled out from reference TRBV5-1 and TRBJ2-2, the complete variable domain reads KAGVTQTPRYLIKTRGQQVTLSCSPISGHRSVSWYQQTPGQGLQFLFEYFSETQRNKGNFPGRFSGRQFSNSRSEMNVSTLELGDSALYLCASSSLNLGPTGELFFGEGSRLTVL.

CDR3 loop: CASSLGIGELFF. CDR3 DNA: TGTGCCAGCAGCTTAGGTATCGGGGAGCTGTTTTTT. The J gene is TRBJ2-2, the V gene TRBV7-2, with unresolved D. V dropped 1 base and J dropped 7 bases, with 4 bases sitting between them. Germline V gene sequence: CDR1 SGHTA, CDR2 FQGNSA. This CDR3 region has 12 residues.

The V gene is TRBV5-1, the J gene TRBJ1-1, with D perhaps matching TRBD1 (6 bases). Germline V lookup: CDR1 SGHRS, CDR2 YFSETQ. CDR3 length: 14 amino acids. Trimming stripped 1 base from V and 5 bases from J, with 12 bases between. This CDR3 reads CASSLNQGRTEAFF. The DNA of the CDR3 is TGCGCCAGCAGCTTGAATCAGGGGAGGACTGAAGCTTTCTTT.

This chain uses TRBV30 with TRBJ2-7, with TRBD1 identical over 7 bases. The length of the CDR3 is 14 residues. The germline gives CDR1 GTSNPN, CDR2 SVGIG (reference sequence). V was pared by 1 base and J by 1 base, with 4 bases of the junction left unmatched. As DNA, the CDR3 is TGTGCCTGGAGTGCAGGGGACAGTTCCTACGAGCAGTACTTC. It translates to CAWSAGDSSYEQYF.